This entry is about one T cell receptor beta chain. Its antigen remains unidentified. The sample is drawn from a study of T cell repertoires in cytomegalovirus infection. Study details: Matching HLA type, along with CMV infection, was indicated by public TCR beta signatures. Study conclusions and caveats: Using cumulative public TCR beta family frequency, the authors identified those who carried CMV together with the relevant HLA. Dominant in the ex vivo response were TCR beta clonotypes restricted by HLA-C and specific for CMV.

In TCRdb, the reads were re-called with MiXCR into one record per CDR3 protein. The sample shows 350,000 to 400,000 distinct CDR3 sequences, roughly 36% of them seen only once. V was trimmed by 6 bases and J by 7 bases, leaving 25 bases between them. This CDR3 contains 15 residues. Looked up from germline, CDR1 is SQVTM and CDR2 is ANQGSEA. The chain links TRBV29-1 to TRBJ2-7; the D gene is possibly TRBD1 (6 bases). The TCR sequence derives from a human donor in good health (CMV status not recorded). Some clones in this sample may be carry-over from other donors' samples. The specimen comprised cultured PBMCs, sampled from culture after CMV antigen stimulation. The CDR3 sequence: CSVRTGISGVYEQYF. The CDR3, as DNA: TGCAGCGTACGAACAGGGATCTCTGGGGTGTATGAGCAGTACTTC.